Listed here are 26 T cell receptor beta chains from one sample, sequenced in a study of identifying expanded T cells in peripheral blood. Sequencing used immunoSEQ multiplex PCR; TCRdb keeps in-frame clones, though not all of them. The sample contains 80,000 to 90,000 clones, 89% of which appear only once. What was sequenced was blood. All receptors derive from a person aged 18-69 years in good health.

The CDR3 loop is CASSGGTPDYNTDTQYF. The DNA of the CDR3 is TGCGCCAGCAGCGGCGGGACACCAGACTACAACACAGATACGCAGTATTTT. The V gene is TRBV4-3, the J gene TRBJ2-3, with D perhaps assigned TRBD1 or TRBD2 (6 bases each). Germline CDR1 and CDR2: LGHNA and YSLEER. The CDR3 has 17 amino acids. Trimming cost V 5 bases and J 2 bases, with 20 bases left between them.

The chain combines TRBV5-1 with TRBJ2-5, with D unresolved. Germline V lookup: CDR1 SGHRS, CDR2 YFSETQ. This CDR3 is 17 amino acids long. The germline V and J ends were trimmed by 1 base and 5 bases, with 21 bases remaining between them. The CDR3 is CASSLKPPHEVWETQYF. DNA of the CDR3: TGCGCCAGCAGCTTGAAGCCCCCCCACGAGGTTTGGGAGACCCAGTACTTC. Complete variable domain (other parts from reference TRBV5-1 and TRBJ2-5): KAGVTQTPRYLIKTRGQQVTLSCSPISGHRSVSWYQQTPGQGLQFLFEYFSETQRNKGNFPGRFSGRQFSNSRSEMNVSTLELGDSALYLCASSLKPPHEVWETQYFGPGTRLLVL.

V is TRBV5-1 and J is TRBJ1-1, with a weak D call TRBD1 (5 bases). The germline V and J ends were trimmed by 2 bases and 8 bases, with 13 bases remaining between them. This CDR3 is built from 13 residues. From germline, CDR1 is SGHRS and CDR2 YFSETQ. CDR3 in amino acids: CASSFPAGGEAFF. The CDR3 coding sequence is TGCGCCAGCAGCTTCCCCGCCGGGGGGGAAGCTTTCTTT.

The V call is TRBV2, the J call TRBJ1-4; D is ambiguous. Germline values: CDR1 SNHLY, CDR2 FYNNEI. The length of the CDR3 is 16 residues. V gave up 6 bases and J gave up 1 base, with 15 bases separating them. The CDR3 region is CASRSIGWRTNEKLFF. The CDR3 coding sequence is TGTGCCAGCAGGAGTATAGGGTGGCGAACTAATGAAAAACTGTTTTTT.

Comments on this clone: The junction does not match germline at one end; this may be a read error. CDR3 nucleotide sequence: TGTGCCGGCAGTTACCCCAGGGGGGCAAGGTCCGAAGCTTTCTTT. It specifies CAGSYPRGARSEAFF. The chain couples TRBV6-6 to TRBJ1-1; the match to TRBD1 covers 7 bases. Germline assignment: CDR1 MNHNY and CDR2 SVGAGI (reference sequence). The CDR3 has 15 amino acids.

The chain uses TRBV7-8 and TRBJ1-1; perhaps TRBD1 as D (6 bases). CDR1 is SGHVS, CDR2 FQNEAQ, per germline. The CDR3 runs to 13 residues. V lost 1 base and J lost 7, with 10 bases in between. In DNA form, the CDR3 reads TGTGCCAGCAGCTTAGAAAAGGGGGGTGAAGCTTTCTTT. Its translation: CASSLEKGGEAFF.

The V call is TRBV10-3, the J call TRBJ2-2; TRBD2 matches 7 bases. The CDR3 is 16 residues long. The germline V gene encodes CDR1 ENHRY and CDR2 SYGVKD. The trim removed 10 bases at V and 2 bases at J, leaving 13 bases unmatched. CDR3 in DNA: TGTGCCACCGGCGGGCCTAGCGGAGAAAACACCGGGGAGCTGTTTTTT. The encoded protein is CATGGPSGENTGELFF.

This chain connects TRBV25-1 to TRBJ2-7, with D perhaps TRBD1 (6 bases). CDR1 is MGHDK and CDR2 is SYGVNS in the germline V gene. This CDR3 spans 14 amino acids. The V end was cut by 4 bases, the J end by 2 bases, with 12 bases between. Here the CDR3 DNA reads TGTGCCAGCAGTGCAACAGGGTTTCCCTACGAGCAGTACTTC. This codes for CASSATGFPYEQYF.

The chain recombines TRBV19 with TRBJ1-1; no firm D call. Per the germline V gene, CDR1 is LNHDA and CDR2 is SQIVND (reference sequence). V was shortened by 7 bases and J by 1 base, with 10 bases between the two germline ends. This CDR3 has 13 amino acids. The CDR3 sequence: CASNVGGNTEAFF. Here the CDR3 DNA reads TGTGCCAGTAATGTCGGCGGGAACACTGAAGCTTTCTTT.

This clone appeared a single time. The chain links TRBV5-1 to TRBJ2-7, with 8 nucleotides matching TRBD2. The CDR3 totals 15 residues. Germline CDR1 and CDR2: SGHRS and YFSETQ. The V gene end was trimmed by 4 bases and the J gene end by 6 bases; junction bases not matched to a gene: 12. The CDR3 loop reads CASSPQPGLEGEQYF. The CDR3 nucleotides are TGCGCCAGCAGCCCCCAACCGGGACTAGAGGGCGAGCAGTACTTC.

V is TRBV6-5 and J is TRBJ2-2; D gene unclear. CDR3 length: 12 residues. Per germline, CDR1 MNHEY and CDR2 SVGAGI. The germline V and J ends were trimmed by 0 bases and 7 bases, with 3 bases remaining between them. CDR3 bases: TGTGCCAGCAGTTACTCGGGCGGGGAGCTGTTTTTT. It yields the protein CASSYSGGELFF.

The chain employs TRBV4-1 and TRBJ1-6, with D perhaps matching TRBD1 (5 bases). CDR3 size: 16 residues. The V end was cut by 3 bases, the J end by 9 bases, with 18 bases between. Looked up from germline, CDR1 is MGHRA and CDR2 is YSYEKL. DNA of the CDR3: TGCGCCAGCAGCCATCTTGCCGACAGAGACGGTTCACCCCTCCACTTT. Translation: CASSHLADRDGSPLHF.

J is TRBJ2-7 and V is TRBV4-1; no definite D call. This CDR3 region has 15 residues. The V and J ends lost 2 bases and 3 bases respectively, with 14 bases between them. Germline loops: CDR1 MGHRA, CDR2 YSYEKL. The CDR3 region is CASSQWALRIYEQYF. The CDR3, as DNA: TGCGCCAGCAGCCAATGGGCGTTAAGGATCTACGAGCAGTACTTC.

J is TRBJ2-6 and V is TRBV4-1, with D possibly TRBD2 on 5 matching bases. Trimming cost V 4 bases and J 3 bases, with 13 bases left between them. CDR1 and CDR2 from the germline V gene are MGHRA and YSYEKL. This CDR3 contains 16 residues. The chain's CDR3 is CASSPSRGSGANVLTF. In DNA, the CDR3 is TGCGCCAGCAGCCCCAGTCGGGGTAGTGGGGCCAACGTCCTGACTTTC.

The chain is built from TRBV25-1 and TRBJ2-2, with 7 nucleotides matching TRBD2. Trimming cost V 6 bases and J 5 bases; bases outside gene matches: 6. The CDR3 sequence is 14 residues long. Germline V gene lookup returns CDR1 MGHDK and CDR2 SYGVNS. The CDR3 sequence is CASRGGRGTGELFF. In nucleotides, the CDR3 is TGTGCCAGCAGGGGGGGGAGGGGAACCGGGGAGCTGTTTTTT.

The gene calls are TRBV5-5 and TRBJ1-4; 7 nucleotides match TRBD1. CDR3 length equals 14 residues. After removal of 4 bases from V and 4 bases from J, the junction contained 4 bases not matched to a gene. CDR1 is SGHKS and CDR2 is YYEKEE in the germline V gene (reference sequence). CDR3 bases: TGTGCCAGCAGCCCGGGACAGTTTAATGAAAAACTGTTTTTT. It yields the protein CASSPGQFNEKLFF.

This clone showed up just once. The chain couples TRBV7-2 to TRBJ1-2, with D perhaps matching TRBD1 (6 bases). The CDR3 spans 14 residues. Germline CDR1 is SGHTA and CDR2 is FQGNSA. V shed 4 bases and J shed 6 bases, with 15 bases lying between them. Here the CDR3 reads CASSSRDTVDGYTF. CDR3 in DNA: TGTGCCAGCAGCTCCCGGGACACGGTTGATGGCTACACCTTC.

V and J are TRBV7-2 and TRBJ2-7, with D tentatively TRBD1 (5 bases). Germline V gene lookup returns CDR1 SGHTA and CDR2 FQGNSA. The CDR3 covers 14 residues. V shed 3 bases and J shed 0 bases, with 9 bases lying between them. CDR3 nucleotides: TGTGCCAGCAGCTTTCAAGGGGACTCCTACGAGCAGTACTTC. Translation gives CASSFQGDSYEQYF.

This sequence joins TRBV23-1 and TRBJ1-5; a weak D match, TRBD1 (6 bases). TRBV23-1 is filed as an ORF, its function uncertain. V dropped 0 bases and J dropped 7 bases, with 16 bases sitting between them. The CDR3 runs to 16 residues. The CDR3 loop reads CASSQSPTQGGQPQHF. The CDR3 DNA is TGCGCCAGCAGTCAATCTCCGACACAGGGAGGACAGCCCCAGCATTTT.

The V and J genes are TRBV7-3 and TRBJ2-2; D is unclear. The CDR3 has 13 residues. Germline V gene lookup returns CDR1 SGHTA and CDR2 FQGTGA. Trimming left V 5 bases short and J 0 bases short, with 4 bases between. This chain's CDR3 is CASSPANTGELFF. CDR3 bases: TGTGCCAGCAGCCCCGCGAACACCGGGGAGCTGTTTTTT.

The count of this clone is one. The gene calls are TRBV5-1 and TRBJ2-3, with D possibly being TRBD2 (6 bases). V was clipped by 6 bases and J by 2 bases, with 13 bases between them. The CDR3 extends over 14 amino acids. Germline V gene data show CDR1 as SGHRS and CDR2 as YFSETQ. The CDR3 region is CASTPLAHTDTQYF. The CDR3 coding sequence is TGCGCCAGCACCCCCCTAGCGCACACAGATACGCAGTATTTT.

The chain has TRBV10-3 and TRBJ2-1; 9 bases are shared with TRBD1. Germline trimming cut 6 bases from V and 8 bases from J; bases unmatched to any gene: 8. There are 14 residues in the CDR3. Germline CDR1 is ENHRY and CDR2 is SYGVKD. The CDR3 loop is CAIREGQGRDEQFF. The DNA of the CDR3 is TGTGCCATCAGGGAGGGACAGGGCAGGGATGAGCAGTTCTTC.

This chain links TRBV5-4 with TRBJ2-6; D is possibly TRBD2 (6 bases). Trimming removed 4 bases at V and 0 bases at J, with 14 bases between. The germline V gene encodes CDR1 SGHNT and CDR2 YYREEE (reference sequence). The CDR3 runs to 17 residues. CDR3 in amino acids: CASSADGGFSGANVLTF. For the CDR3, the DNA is TGTGCCAGCAGCGCGGACGGGGGATTCTCTGGGGCCAACGTCCTGACTTTC.

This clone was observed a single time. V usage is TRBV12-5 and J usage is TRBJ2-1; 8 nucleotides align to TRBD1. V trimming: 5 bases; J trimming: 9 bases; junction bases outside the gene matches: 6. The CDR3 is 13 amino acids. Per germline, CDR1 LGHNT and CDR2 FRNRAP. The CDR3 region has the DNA TGTGCTAGTGGTCAGGGGGCCGGGGGTGAGCAGTTCTTC. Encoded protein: CASGQGAGGEQFF.

The CDR3 coding sequence is TGCGCCAGCAGCCAAGGGCCCCTCGGGACAGGGGGTGATGGCTACACCTTC. Translating gives CASSQGPLGTGGDGYTF. This chain connects TRBV4-1 to TRBJ1-2; the match to TRBD1 covers 11 bases. In germline, CDR1 is MGHRA, CDR2 YSYEKL. V was pared by 1 base and J by 6 bases, with 10 bases of the junction left unmatched. The CDR3 covers 17 residues.

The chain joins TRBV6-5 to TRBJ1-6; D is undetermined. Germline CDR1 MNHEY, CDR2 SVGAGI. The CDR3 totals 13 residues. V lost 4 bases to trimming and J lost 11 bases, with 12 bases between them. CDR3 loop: CASSSPPFAPLHF. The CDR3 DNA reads TGTGCCAGCAGTTCCCCTCCTTTTGCACCCCTCCACTTT.